This T cell receptor (beta chain) was obtained from a study of human CD8 memory T cell subsets. TPEX cells were CCR7+ PD-1+ TIGIT+ early memory CD8+ T cells with exhausted-like traits. Considering frequency, this clonotype is medium-sized. Generation of TCR beta libraries used UMI-labeled 5' RACE. TCRdb reprocessed the 5' RACE reads; each CDR3 protein has one entry and no DNA is given. The table for this sample gives around 5,000 distinct CDR3 sequences. The sequence was collected from a human donor in good health. The sequenced sample was CD8+ T cells from PBMCs.

CDR3 in amino acids: CASSPGEIEAFF. The J gene is TRBJ1-1, the V gene TRBV18; the TRBD1 assignment by TCRdb is unverifiable without DNA. Germline V gene sequence: CDR1 KGHSH, CDR2 LQKENI. The CDR3 loop spans 12 amino acids.